The clone carrying this TCR beta chain occurred many times. The data belong to a study of regulatory T cells in long-lasting Graves disease. Overall study: Under 3 months of antithyroid drugs had been taken by newly diagnosed Graves' patients.

CDR3 length: 15 residues. The ends were cut back, 3 bases at V and 2 bases at J, with 10 bases in the middle. Germline V gene sequence: CDR1 SGHAT, CDR2 FQNNGV. Regarding time point: newly diagnosed GD, antithyroid drugs for less than 3 months. Making the TCR library involved RNA that had been extracted from PBMCs. Building the TCR beta libraries relied on iRepertoire HTBI primers, and CDR3 regions underwent Arm-PCR. TCRdb recomputed calls from the multiplex PCR reads with MiXCR, one row per CDR3 protein. The data contain about 400,000 distinct CDR3 sequences, 15% to 20% of them singletons. These sequences were also reported in another study, on T cells in Graves' hyperthyroidism and ophthalmopathy. That report adds: The study defined stable Graves' hyperthyroidism as no ophthalmopathy progression within 18 months. The HTBI primer set served for first-round RT-PCR of the TCR CDR3. Stable hyperthyroidism was separated from ophthalmopathy by a model based on 13 V-J features.

This TCR was recovered from a woman between 18 and 29 years old with Graves disease. The input for sequencing was peripheral blood mononuclear cells (PBMCs), taken at new diagnosis, from a patient treated with antithyroid drugs. V is TRBV11-2 and J is TRBJ2-2; D call uncertain. CDR3: CASSFGSVNTGELFF. CDR3 nucleotides: TGTGCCAGCAGCTTCGGGTCAGTTAACACCGGGGAGCTGTTTTTT. The full variable domain, in which reference TRBV11-2 and TRBJ2-2 provide the parts outside the CDR3, is EAGVAQSPRYKIIEKRQSVAFWCNPISGHATLYWYQQILGQGPKLLIQFQNNGVVDDSQLPKDRFSAERLKGVDSTLKIQPAKLEDSAVYLCASSFGSVNTGELFFGEGSRLTVL.